These 14 T cell receptor beta chains share one sample of origin, sequenced in a study of OX40 agonist ivuxolimab in advanced cancers. The protocol was immunoSEQ multiplex PCR, while the TCRdb copy is restricted to in-frame clones and leaves out a portion. The table records roughly 68,000 clones, about 91% of them present only once. This specimen consisted of CD4+ or CD8+ T cells sorted from blood, obtained in a trial of the OX40 agonist ivuxolimab. The receptor source for this set is an adult with an advanced solid tumor such as melanoma, head and neck, liver or kidney cancer.

CDR3 in DNA: TGTGCCAGCAGTTTGTGGGGGGTGGGGAGCAATCAGCCCCAGCATTTT. Its translation: CASSLWGVGSNQPQHF. The chain links TRBV27 to TRBJ1-5; a possible D gene is TRBD1 (5 bases). Germline assignment: CDR1 MNHEY and CDR2 SMNVEV (reference sequence). V gave up 3 bases and J gave up 1 base, with 13 bases separating them. The CDR3 extends over 16 amino acids.

This chain joins TRBV7-9 and TRBJ1-2; D possibly corresponds to TRBD1 (6 bases). V lost 4 bases and J 8 bases, leaving 20 bases between the germline ends. The CDR3 length is 15 residues. The germline V gene encodes CDR1 SEHNR and CDR2 FQNEAQ (reference sequence). CDR3 in amino acids: CASSSRDTPFKGYTF. In DNA, the CDR3 is TGTGCCAGCAGCTCCCGGGACACTCCCTTCAAGGGCTACACCTTC.

J is TRBJ2-7 and V is TRBV5-1, with D unresolved. Germline V gene sequence: CDR1 SGHRS, CDR2 YFSETQ. This CDR3 spans 12 amino acids. Trimming removed 0 bases from V and 2 bases from J, with 3 bases in between. CDR3: CASSLETYEQYF. CDR3 nucleotide sequence: TGCGCCAGCAGCTTGGAAACCTACGAGCAGTACTTC.

This sequence joins TRBV5-5 and TRBJ2-3, with 8 bases that match TRBD2. Germline V gives CDR1 SGHKS, CDR2 YYEKEE (reference sequence). There are 15 residues in the CDR3. Trimming cost V 6 bases and J 1 base; bases outside gene matches: 7. The CDR3 reads CASIAGTRRTDTQYF. The CDR3 DNA is TGTGCCAGCATCGCCGGGACTAGACGCACAGATACGCAGTATTTT.

The chain recombines TRBV19 with TRBJ2-1, with 7 bases identical to TRBD1. The CDR3 sequence is 15 residues long. Germline V gene lookup returns CDR1 LNHDA and CDR2 SQIVND (reference sequence). The junction had 6 bases not matched to a gene; V was cut back by 6 bases and J by 1 base. CDR3 region: CASSRTGLSYNEQFF. The CDR3 coding sequence is TGTGCCAGTAGCCGGACAGGCCTTTCCTACAATGAGCAGTTCTTC.

J is TRBJ2-7 and V is TRBV6-5; possibly TRBD1 for D (6 bases). Germline V gives CDR1 MNHEY, CDR2 SVGAGI. The V and J ends lost 6 bases and 3 bases respectively, with 9 bases between them. This CDR3 is built from 12 residues. The CDR3 region is CASRQGFYEQYF. The DNA for the CDR3 is TGTGCCAGCAGACAGGGATTCTACGAGCAGTACTTC.

The V gene is TRBV16, the J gene TRBJ1-1; the D gene is possibly TRBD1 (5 bases). The CDR3 loop spans 14 amino acids. Germline CDR1 is KGHSY and CDR2 is FQNENV. The V and J ends lost 0 bases and 5 bases respectively, with 10 bases between them. In DNA form, the CDR3 reads TGTGCCAGCAGCCAATCCTCGGGGCGAACTGAAGCTTTCTTT. Its translation: CASSQSSGRTEAFF.

The chain combines TRBV5-1 with TRBJ2-4; TRBD2 agrees at 12 bases. V trimming: 5 bases; J trimming: 8 bases; junction bases outside the gene matches: 8. CDR1 is SGHRS and CDR2 is YFSETQ in the germline V gene. There are 15 residues in the CDR3. CDR3 DNA sequence: TGCGCCAGCAGTTTTCTAGCGGGAGGGCCATACATTCAGTACTTC. Translating it yields CASSFLAGGPYIQYF.

The V call is TRBV7-6, the J call TRBJ2-2; TRBD2 aligns across 9 bases. Germline values: CDR1 SGHVS, CDR2 FNYEAQ. There are 15 residues in the CDR3. J gave up 3 bases and V 5 bases, and 4 bases lay outside the gene matches. The CDR3 sequence: CASSRSGSDTGELFF. DNA of the CDR3: TGTGCCAGCAGCCGTAGCGGGAGCGACACCGGGGAGCTGTTTTTT. The full variable domain, its missing parts supplied by reference TRBV7-6 and TRBJ2-2, is GAGVSQSPRYKVTKRGQDVALRCDPISGHVSLYWYRQALGQGPEFLTYFNYEAQQDKSGLPNDRFSAERPEGSISTLTIQRTEQRDSAMYRCASSRSGSDTGELFFGEGSRLTVL.

The rearrangement links TRBV11-2 to TRBJ2-2, with TRBD1 identical over 12 bases. This CDR3 region has 17 residues. From germline, CDR1 is SGHAT and CDR2 FQNNGV. The trim removed 5 bases at V and 4 bases at J, leaving 8 bases unmatched. Here the CDR3 reads CASSPGQGARITGELFF. In DNA, the CDR3 is TGTGCCAGCAGCCCGGGACAGGGGGCTCGTATCACCGGGGAGCTGTTTTTT.

The CDR3 DNA follows: TGTGCCAGTAGTATACAGGGATACACTGAAGCTTTCTTT. It is translated as CASSIQGYTEAFF. The chain has TRBV19 and TRBJ1-1, with D possibly being TRBD1 (5 bases). The CDR3 contains 13 residues. V lost 2 bases, J lost 3 bases, and 7 bases lay in between. Per germline, CDR1 LNHDA and CDR2 SQIVND (reference sequence).

V and J are TRBV30 and TRBJ2-7, with no clear D. Trimming pared 2 bases from V and 4 bases from J, leaving 12 bases between. Germline CDR1 and CDR2: GTSNPN and SVGIG (reference sequence). There are 13 residues in the CDR3. In nucleotides, the CDR3 is TGTGCCTGGAGTAAGGCTATCGGGTACGAGCAGTACTTC. This translates into CAWSKAIGYEQYF.

The V and J genes are TRBV6-5 and TRBJ1-5; D is unresolved. The ends were cut back, 4 bases at V and 5 bases at J, with 12 bases in the middle. The germline V gene encodes CDR1 MNHEY and CDR2 SVGAGI. CDR3 length: 14 residues. The CDR3 region has the DNA TGTGCCAGCAGTTCACTCGGACGCCATCAGCCCCAGCATTTT. It yields the protein CASSSLGRHQPQHF.

The chain joins TRBV10-1 to TRBJ2-7; 7 positions match TRBD1. The germline V gene encodes CDR1 WNHNN and CDR2 SYGVQD (reference sequence). This CDR3 region has 24 residues. Trimming removed 4 bases from V and 3 bases from J; junction bases left unmatched: 36. In nucleotides, the CDR3 is TGCGCCAGCAGTGTCCCGGGACAGACAGCCACACCTTTGTTCCTTAGGAAAGGGGACTACGAGCAGTACTTC. It encodes CASSVPGQTATPLFLRKGDYEQYF.